This passage covers 24 T cell receptor beta chains from one sample sequenced in a study of T cells after yellow fever vaccination. Each CDR3 protein gets one entry after TCRdb re-called the 5' RACE reads with MiXCR. The repertoire has 100,000 to 150,000 distinct CDR3 sequences, about 7.8% of them found once; the top ten carry 2.5% to 3.5%. The source material was CD4+ T cells sorted from PBMCs, sampled about 49 days after the first yellow fever vaccination. Every receptor here comes from a man aged 18 to 35 who received the YFV17D yellow fever vaccine.

Many counts were recorded for this clonotype. The chain carries TRBV20-1 and TRBJ2-7, with a weak D call TRBD2 (6 bases). CDR1 DFQATT and CDR2 SNEGSKA come from the germline V gene (reference sequence). CDR3 length: 14 amino acids. The ends were cut back, 5 bases at V and 4 bases at J, with 18 bases in the middle. DNA for the CDR3: TGCAGTGCTCCCCTGGTGGGTAGCGGATACGAGCAGTACTTC. Protein: CSAPLVGSGYEQYF.

At least ten counts were recorded for this clonotype. This chain uses TRBV5-1 with TRBJ2-1, with TRBD2 identical over 11 bases. Germline V gene sequence: CDR1 SGHRS, CDR2 YFSETQ. This CDR3 comprises 16 residues. V lost 6 bases to trimming and J lost 3 bases; unmatched junction nucleotides: 8. The CDR3, as DNA: TGCGCCAGCACTAGCGGGGGGACTTCCCACTACAATGAGCAGTTCTTC. Translation: CASTSGGTSHYNEQFF.

This clonotype was counted many times. The chain has TRBV10-2 and TRBJ2-3; D perhaps matches TRBD1 (5 bases). The length of the CDR3 is 14 residues. Deletions cut 6 bases from V and 1 base from J, with 11 bases between. The germline V gene encodes CDR1 WSHSY and CDR2 SAAADI. The DNA for the CDR3 is TGCGCCAGCAGGACGAAGACAGGCACAGATACGCAGTATTTT. Translating gives CASRTKTGTDTQYF.

The table lists this clonotype with many counts. CDR3 loop: CASSVAARNTGELFF. In nucleotides, the CDR3 is TGTGCCAGCAGCGTAGCTGCCAGGAACACCGGGGAGCTGTTTTTT. This rearrangement joins TRBV9 to TRBJ2-2; D is undetermined. The CDR3 runs 15 residues. Germline V gives CDR1 SGDLS, CDR2 YYNGEE. The germline V and J ends were trimmed by 0 bases and 1 base, with 7 bases remaining between them.

The table lists this clonotype with many counts. V is TRBV7-2 and J is TRBJ2-1; 7 bases are shared with TRBD1. CDR3 length equals 14 residues. The V and J ends lost 7 bases and 9 bases, in that order; junction bases with no gene match: 12. Germline CDR1 and CDR2: SGHTA and FQGNSA. CDR3 coding DNA: TGTGCCAGCACACGACAGGGCACCTTTGGTGAGCAGTTCTTC. Encoded protein: CASTRQGTFGEQFF. Based on the CDR3 plus reference TRBV7-2 and TRBJ2-1, the full variable domain is GAGVSQSPSNKVTEKGKDVELRCDPISGHTALYWYRQSLGQGLEFLIYFQGNSAPDKSGLPSDRFSAERTGGSVSTLTIQRTQQEDSAVYLCASTRQGTFGEQFFGPGTRLTVL.

In its sample, this clonotype was seen many times. The chain uses TRBV7-2 and TRBJ2-5, with D possibly called TRBD1 or TRBD2 (5 bases each). The V end was cut by 5 bases, the J end by 4 bases, with 11 bases between. Germline lookup yields CDR1 SGHTA and CDR2 FQGNSA. There are 13 residues in the CDR3. The CDR3 DNA reads TGTGCCAGCAGCGGGACGTGGGCAGAGACCCAGTACTTC. This translates into CASSGTWAETQYF.

This clonotype was seen many times. The V and J genes are TRBV5-1 and TRBJ2-5; 14 bases are shared with TRBD2. The V and J ends lost 4 bases and 5 bases, in that order; junction bases with no gene match: 4. The CDR3 totals 15 residues. Per the germline V gene, CDR1 is SGHRS and CDR2 is YFSETQ. CDR3 region: CASSPGTSGGETQYF. As DNA, the CDR3 is TGCGCCAGCAGCCCGGGGACTAGCGGGGGTGAGACCCAGTACTTC.

About this clonotype itself: A much larger clone differs by one base, so this may be a read error. The chain combines TRBV5-1 with TRBJ2-4; D remains unclear. Trimming took off 0 bases at V and 5 bases at J, with 27 bases between the two ends. This CDR3 contains 20 residues. From germline, CDR1 is SGHRS and CDR2 YFSETQ. The CDR3 is CASSLVSRVVGWSVQNIQYF. The CDR3 DNA reads as TGCGCCAGCAGCTTGGTTAGCCGGGTTGTCGGTTGGAGCGTCCAAAACATTCAGTACTTC.

This clonotype was detected many times. The chain recombines TRBV6-1 with TRBJ2-2, with D maybe TRBD2 (5 bases). Germline assignment: CDR1 MNHNS and CDR2 SASEGT. The germline V and J ends were trimmed by 6 bases and 1 base, with 12 bases remaining between them. The CDR3 is 15 amino acids. For the CDR3, the DNA is TGTGCCAGCAGCCACAGCGGCCAGAACACCGGGGAGCTGTTTTTT. Residues: CASSHSGQNTGELFF.

This sequence joins TRBV6-2 or TRBV6-3 and TRBJ2-7; 11 nucleotides line up with TRBD2. CDR1 and CDR2 from the germline V gene are MNHEY and SVGEGT. The CDR3 contains 16 residues. Unmatched junction bases numbered 9, after V lost 6 bases and J lost 2 bases. The CDR3 DNA sequence: TGTGCCAGCAGAGACGCATCTAGCGGGAGGACCTACGAGCAGTACTTC. This codes for CASRDASSGRTYEQYF.

CDR3 DNA sequence: TGCAGTGCTAGAGATTTCCAGACAGGGGGGTGGACAGATACGCAGTATTTT. Protein sequence: CSARDFQTGGWTDTQYF. The chain uses TRBV20-1 and TRBJ2-3, with TRBD1 identical over 9 bases. The germline V gene has CDR1 DFQATT and CDR2 SNEGSKA (reference sequence). CDR3 length: 17 residues. V lost 0 bases, J lost 3 bases, and 10 bases stayed unmatched.

This clonotype was seen many times. The chain has TRBV4-2 and TRBJ2-1, with 9 nucleotides matching TRBD2. There are 12 residues in the CDR3. Germline CDR1 and CDR2: LGHNA and YNFKEQ. With 5 bases clipped from V and 10 bases from J, the junction kept 3 bases outside the gene matches. DNA for the CDR3: TGTGCCAGCAGCGTCACTAGCGGGGAGCAGTTCTTC. This encodes CASSVTSGEQFF.

The table lists this clonotype with many counts. The chain employs TRBV7-2 and TRBJ1-5; TRBD1 matches 7 bases. In germline, CDR1 is SGHTA, CDR2 FQGNSA. Trimming took 3 bases from V and 6 from J; bases not matched to a gene: 11. This CDR3 contains 16 residues. The DNA of the CDR3 is TGTGCCAGCAGCTTTGTAACAGGGGCCGCTGGTCAGCCCCAGCATTTT. Residues: CASSFVTGAAGQPQHF.

This clonotype was seen repeatedly, ten times or more. This chain connects TRBV5-6 to TRBJ2-5, with 9 bases lining up with TRBD2. The germline CDR1 and CDR2 sequences are SGHDT and YYEEEE. The ends lost 1 base at V and 4 bases at J; junction bases unmatched: 5. CDR3 size: 15 residues. CDR3 in DNA: TGTGCCAGCAGCTTGCTGGCGGGGGGGAGAGAGACCCAGTACTTC. This gives the protein CASSLLAGGRETQYF.

Concerning this clonotype: Possible read error: a much larger clone is one base away. V usage is TRBV12-3 or TRBV12-4 and J usage is TRBJ2-3; possibly TRBD1 for D (6 bases). The CDR3 spans 13 residues. The CDR3 reads CATRGSGTDTKYF. The CDR3 DNA follows: TGTGCCACCAGGGGTTCGGGCACAGATACGAAGTATTTT.

This clonotype was recorded many times. This chain connects TRBV20-1 to TRBJ2-5; 7 bases match TRBD2. Germline V CDR1 and CDR2: DFQATT, SNEGSKA (reference sequence). CDR3 length equals 13 residues. V was clipped by 5 bases and J by 8 bases; unmatched bases: 11. The CDR3 coding sequence is TGCAGTGCTGCCGCGGTCCGCGGGGGAACCCAGTACTTC. It yields the protein CSAAAVRGGTQYF.

This clonotype was seen repeatedly, ten times or more. The rearrangement joins TRBV12-3 or TRBV12-4 to TRBJ2-3, with D unclear. Deletions cut 3 bases from V and 2 bases from J, with 12 bases between. The CDR3 runs 15 residues. The DNA of the CDR3 is TGTGCCAGCAGTTTCGTGGTCTTGGACACAGATACGCAGTATTTT. Protein sequence: CASSFVVLDTDTQYF.

This rearrangement joins TRBV10-3 to TRBJ2-7; D perhaps matches TRBD2 (5 bases). The CDR3 has 13 amino acids. CDR1 ENHRY and CDR2 SYGVKD come from the germline V gene. The ends were cut back, 2 bases at V and 3 bases at J, with 8 bases in the middle. CDR3 sequence: CAISEGGFYEQYV. The CDR3 DNA sequence: TGTGCCATCAGTGAGGGCGGGTTCTACGAGCAGTACGTC.

There are many counts of this clonotype. The chain joins TRBV7-2 to TRBJ2-1; no definite D call. V lost 1 base and J 8 bases, leaving 9 bases between the germline ends. The CDR3 length is 13 residues. CDR1 is SGHTA and CDR2 is FQGNSA in the germline V gene. The CDR3 DNA sequence: TGTGCCAGCAGCTTAGTCCTTGCGGATGAGCAGTTCTTC. Translated: CASSLVLADEQFF.

This clonotype was counted ten times or more. The V and J genes are TRBV18 and TRBJ2-5; D possibly corresponds to TRBD1 (5 bases). Trimming shortened V by 0 bases and J by 5 bases, and 16 bases separated the two germline ends. Per the germline V gene, CDR1 is KGHSH and CDR2 is LQKENI. The CDR3 sequence is 16 residues long. The CDR3 here is CASSPPLSGAAETQYF. The CDR3 nucleotides are TGTGCCAGCTCACCACCGTTAAGTGGGGCCGCGGAGACCCAGTACTTC.

This clonotype was picked up many times. This sequence joins TRBV29-1 and TRBJ1-1; D is uncertain. V was pared by 7 bases and J by 4 bases, with 7 bases between. The CDR3 spans 10 residues. Germline lookup yields CDR1 SQVTM and CDR2 ANQGSEA. For the CDR3, the DNA is TGCAGCGCCCGGGTCACTGAAGCTTTCTTT. Its protein product is CSARVTEAFF.

This clonotype was seen ten or more times. The CDR3, as DNA: TGTGCCAGCTCACCGCCCATGAACACTGAAGCTTTCTTT. Protein: CASSPPMNTEAFF. This chain uses TRBV18 with TRBJ1-1; D remains ambiguous. From germline, CDR1 is KGHSH and CDR2 LQKENI. The CDR3 extends over 13 amino acids. Trimming removed 3 bases at V and 0 bases at J, with 5 bases between.

This clonotype was detected many times. The chain has TRBV2 and TRBJ2-6; TRBD1 might be the D (5 bases). The CDR3 runs 15 residues. Between the trimmed V and J ends, which lost 7 bases and 0 bases, there was a span of 10 bases. Germline V gene data show CDR1 as SNHLY and CDR2 as FYNNEI. CDR3 in DNA: TGTGCCAGCAAGGGGTCGACCTCTGGGGCCAACGTCCTGACTTTC. It is translated as CASKGSTSGANVLTF.

This clonotype has a handful of counts. This chain links TRBV7-9 with TRBJ2-1, with 8 bases matching TRBD2. The CDR3 totals 16 residues. The junction had 13 bases not matched to a gene; V was cut back by 5 bases and J by 7 bases. Germline V gene sequence: CDR1 SEHNR, CDR2 FQNEAQ (reference sequence). Here the CDR3 DNA reads TGTGCCAGCAGCCCGAGCTGGACTAGCTGGGGGAATGAGCAGTTCTTC. It encodes CASSPSWTSWGNEQFF.